The 19 T cell receptor beta chains in this list originate from one sample, sequenced in a study of T cell responses to AZD1222 COVID-19 vaccine. Generated by immunoSEQ multiplex PCR, the TCRdb table keeps only in-frame clones and is missing some. The sample has tens of thousands of clones; 90% are singletons. The sequencing here drew on peripheral blood, taken 28 days after the second AZD1222 dose. These receptor sequences come from an adult who received the AZD1222 COVID-19 vaccine.

The CDR3 here is CATSRGQWGTEAFF. The CDR3 nucleotides are TGTGCCACCAGCAGAGGACAGTGGGGCACTGAAGCTTTCTTT. The V gene is TRBV15, the J gene TRBJ1-1, with a tentative D call TRBD1 (5 bases). CDR1 is LNHNV, CDR2 YYDKDF, per germline (reference sequence). This CDR3 is built from 14 residues. The V end lost 1 base, the J end lost 4 bases, and 10 bases lay between the germline ends.

The rearrangement uses TRBV24-1 and TRBJ2-1, with D possibly matching TRBD2 (6 bases). Trimming pared 3 bases from V and 7 bases from J, leaving 15 bases between. The CDR3 is 15 residues long. Germline CDR1 KGHDR, CDR2 SFDVKD. CDR3 sequence (DNA): TGTGCCACCAGTGATGACCGCCGAGGGAGGAATGAGCAGTTCTTC. Amino acids: CATSDDRRGRNEQFF.

V gene TRBV2 combines with J gene TRBJ1-5; D perhaps matches TRBD1 (5 bases). CDR1 is SNHLY and CDR2 is FYNNEI in the germline V gene. CDR3 length: 15 residues. V was trimmed by 6 bases and J by 0 bases, leaving 12 bases between them. CDR3 DNA sequence: TGTGCCAGCAGCCAGACAGAGAATAGCAATCAGCCCCAGCATTTT. Protein product: CASSQTENSNQPQHF.

The genes are TRBV6-1 and TRBJ1-2; 7 positions agree with TRBD1. This CDR3 contains 14 residues. V shed 1 base and J 5 bases; nucleotides not matched to a gene: 4. CDR1 is MNHNS and CDR2 is SASEGT in the germline V gene. In DNA, the CDR3 is TGTGCCAGCAGTGAAGGGACAGGTCCTTATGGCTACACCTTC. Its protein is CASSEGTGPYGYTF.

The genes are TRBV6-5 and TRBJ1-1, with 7 bases fitting TRBD1. Germline values: CDR1 MNHEY, CDR2 SVGAGI. The CDR3 is made up of 14 amino acids. Germline trimming cut 5 bases from V and 1 base from J; bases unmatched to any gene: 4. CDR3 protein: CASSKRTGNTEAFF. CDR3 bases: TGTGCCAGCAGTAAGCGGACAGGGAACACTGAAGCTTTCTTT.

The V call is TRBV12-3 or TRBV12-4, the J call TRBJ2-1, with D unresolved. The CDR3 has 12 residues. Trimming removed 8 bases at V and 7 bases at J, with 12 bases between. The CDR3 sequence is CASEGAKNEQFF. Written as DNA, the CDR3 is TGTGCCAGCGAAGGCGCCAAAAATGAGCAGTTCTTC.

The J gene is TRBJ1-4, the V gene TRBV7-2, with a tentative D call TRBD1 (5 bases). Germline V lookup: CDR1 SGHTA, CDR2 FQGNSA. The length of the CDR3 is 17 residues. V shed 1 base and J shed 2 bases, with 14 bases lying between them. In nucleotides, the CDR3 is TGTGCCAGCAGCTTAGTCCGAGGGGAGGGGACTAATGAAAAACTGTTTTTT. Protein sequence: CASSLVRGEGTNEKLFF.

The chain links TRBV6-2 or TRBV6-3 to TRBJ1-4, with 8 bases matching TRBD1. CDR1 and CDR2 (germline): MNHEY, SVGEGT. Trimming cost V 1 base and J 0 bases; bases outside gene matches: 7. CDR3 length: 18 residues. In DNA, the CDR3 is TGTGCCAGCAGTTACTTCGGACAGGGAGTTGCAACTAATGAAAAACTGTTTTTT. This sequence encodes CASSYFGQGVATNEKLFF.

The V gene is TRBV5-4, the J gene TRBJ1-2; 10 bases are a match to TRBD1. The junction had 3 bases not matched to a gene; V was cut back by 4 bases and J by 6 bases. CDR1 is SGHNT and CDR2 is YYREEE in the germline V gene (reference sequence). This CDR3 region has 13 residues. The DNA of the CDR3 is TGTGCCAGCAGCGGGACAGGGGAAAATGGCTACACCTTC. Its protein product is CASSGTGENGYTF.

The gene calls are TRBV4-2 and TRBJ2-2; weak D call: TRBD1 (5 bases). This CDR3 has 14 residues. Germline CDR1 reads LGHNA; CDR2 reads YNFKEQ. V was pared by 1 base and J by 4 bases, with 7 bases between. CDR3: CASSQARATGELFF. The CDR3 DNA reads as TGTGCCAGCAGCCAAGCCAGGGCCACCGGGGAGCTGTTTTTT.

V is TRBV18 and J is TRBJ1-2; D is undetermined. Trimming took off 5 bases at V and 0 bases at J, with 13 bases between the two ends. In germline, CDR1 is KGHSH, CDR2 LQKENI. The length of the CDR3 is 15 residues. CDR3 protein: CASSNDGAANYGYTF. The CDR3, as DNA: TGTGCCAGCTCAAACGACGGAGCCGCTAACTATGGCTACACCTTC.

This rearrangement joins TRBV6-5 to TRBJ1-5; 10 nucleotides agree with TRBD1. The germline gives CDR1 MNHEY, CDR2 SVGAGI. The CDR3 is 15 amino acids. V was clipped by 0 bases and J by 7 bases; unmatched bases: 3. The CDR3 reads CASSYSRTGGQPQHF. Here the CDR3 DNA reads TGTGCCAGCAGTTACTCGAGGACAGGGGGACAGCCCCAGCATTTT.

The CDR3: CASRGGGTEKLFF. The CDR3, as DNA: TGTGCCAGCAGGGGCGGGGGAACCGAAAAACTGTTTTTT. The chain employs TRBV3-1 (or the pseudogene TRBV3-2) and TRBJ1-4, with TRBD1 as a possible D gene (5 bases). The V end lost 6 bases, the J end lost 8 bases, and 13 bases lay between the germline ends. This CDR3 has 13 residues. Germline CDR1 LGHDT, CDR2 YNNKEL (reference sequence).

The rearrangement uses TRBV18 and TRBJ1-6, with D perhaps matching TRBD1 (5 bases). Trimming took off 3 bases at V and 7 bases at J, with 13 bases between the two ends. The CDR3 is made up of 15 amino acids. CDR1 KGHSH and CDR2 LQKENI come from the germline V gene. The CDR3 sequence: CASSPRGGENSPLHF. The CDR3 bases are TGTGCCAGCTCACCCCGTGGAGGGGAGAATTCACCCCTCCACTTT. The full variable domain, its missing parts supplied by reference TRBV18 and TRBJ1-6, is NAGVMQNPRHLVRRRGQEARLRCSPMKGHSHVYWYRQLPEEGLKFMVYLQKENIIDESGMPKERFSAEFPKEGPSILRIQQVVRGDSAAYFCASSPRGGENSPLHFGNGTRLTVT.

The V gene is TRBV25-1, the J gene TRBJ1-4; D call uncertain. There are 15 residues in the CDR3. Germline values: CDR1 MGHDK, CDR2 SYGVNS. The germline V and J ends were trimmed by 3 bases and 4 bases, with 12 bases remaining between them. The DNA for the CDR3 is TGTGCCAGCAGTGAGCGAGGAGGTATTAATGAAAAACTGTTTTTT. Its translation: CASSERGGINEKLFF.

This clone was observed a single time. V usage is TRBV5-1 and J usage is TRBJ2-3; D remains ambiguous. This CDR3 is built from 15 residues. V lost 5 bases, J lost 3 bases, and 16 bases lay in between. Germline loops: CDR1 SGHRS, CDR2 YFSETQ. For the CDR3, the DNA is TGCGCCAGCAGGGCCGCGAGAGTGAGTACAGATACGCAGTATTTT. This translates into CASRAARVSTDTQYF.

The chain employs TRBV5-4 and TRBJ1-1; 9 bases map to TRBD1. This CDR3 region has 15 residues. CDR1 is SGHNT and CDR2 is YYREEE in the germline V gene (reference sequence). J gave up 6 bases and V 4 bases, and 10 bases lay outside the gene matches. CDR3 in amino acids: CASSPPGQGSAEAFF. CDR3 bases: TGTGCCAGCAGCCCACCGGGACAGGGCAGCGCTGAAGCTTTCTTT.

This sequence joins TRBV9 and TRBJ2-2; TRBD2 agrees at 8 bases. Germline assignment: CDR1 SGDLS and CDR2 YYNGEE. The J segment lost 5 bases and the V segment lost 4 bases, leaving 10 bases of the junction unmatched. This CDR3 has 16 residues. CDR3 bases: TGTGCCAGCAGCCAAGGCGTTCAGCGGGGGACCGGGGAGCTGTTTTTT. Its translation: CASSQGVQRGTGELFF.

V is TRBV19 and J is TRBJ2-1, with D perhaps matching TRBD2 (6 bases). This CDR3 contains 14 residues. V shed 5 bases and J shed 4 bases, with 12 bases lying between them. The germline V gene has CDR1 LNHDA and CDR2 SQIVND (reference sequence). The CDR3 sequence: CASSPRGTYNEQFF. CDR3 bases: TGTGCCAGTAGTCCGCGGGGAACATACAATGAGCAGTTCTTC.